A selection of T cell receptor beta chains follows, all from one sample in a study of glioma-infiltrating T cells. TCRdb re-called the multiplex PCR reads through MiXCR, storing one row per CDR3 protein. The repertoire has 300,000 to 450,000 distinct CDR3 sequences, less than 50% of them found once; the top ten carry around 13%. Sequencing was performed on glioma tissue, nonneoplastic brain tissue, or PBMCs (not recorded which). These receptors were obtained from a human donor with low-grade glioma or glioblastoma, undergoing nonglioma brain surgery, or in good health (not recorded which). CDR3s include the opening cysteine and the closing phenylalanine or tryptophan. The D gene is left open where the match is weak. Size is stated for part of the rows, as once, few or many counts, or as a class when the clone is expanded.

TRBV6-1,.,TRBJ2-1,.,13,CASSTRDSRGQFF,TGTGCCAGCAGTACCCGGGACTCGAGGGGGCAGTTCTTC
TRBV20-1,.,TRBJ2-3,.,14,CSAREALRGRTQYF,TGCAGTGCGCGGGAGGCCCTCAGGGGGAGAACGCAGTATTTT
TRBV20-1,TRBD1,TRBJ2-7,few,12,CSAHRGTYEQYF,TGCAGTGCTCACAGGGGAACCTACGAGCAGTACTTC
TRBV5-1,.,TRBJ1-3,.,16,CASSLVGSISGNTIYF,TGCGCCAGCAGCTTGGTAGGGTCGATATCGGGAAACACCATATATTTT
TRBV4-3,.,TRBJ2-3,few,17,CASSQGGSGASTDTQYF,TGCGCCAGCAGCCAAGGGGGATCAGGGGCTAGCACAGATACGCAGTATTTT
TRBV4-1,TRBD2,TRBJ2-3,once,18,CASSQGPRSGGSTDTQYF,TGCGCCAGCAGCCAAGGCCCGCGCAGCGGGGGAAGCACAGATACGCAGTATTTT
TRBV5-4,TRBD2,TRBJ2-3,.,15,CASSLAASGTDTQYF,TGTGCCAGCAGCTTGGCGGCTAGCGGTACAGATACGCAGTATTTT
TRBV11-2,.,TRBJ2-2,few,16,CASSDYRAANTGELFF,TGTGCCAGCAGCGATTACCGGGCAGCGAACACCGGGGAGCTGTTTTTT
TRBV20-1,.,TRBJ2-5,.,14,CSARESLYQETQYF,TGCAGTGCTAGAGAATCTTTGTACCAAGAGACCCAGTACTTC
TRBV7-2,.,TRBJ2-1,.,15,CASSFDSPTYNEQFF,TGTGCCAGCAGCTTCGACAGCCCTACCTACAATGAGCAGTTCTTC
TRBV7-8,.,TRBJ2-7,.,13,CASSLSREDEQYF,TGTGCCAGCAGCTTATCCAGGGAGGACGAGCAGTACTTC
TRBV28,.,TRBJ2-1,.,15,CASSLRRGLRHEQFF,TGTGCCAGCAGTTTACGACGGGGGCTTAGGCATGAGCAGTTCTTC
TRBV7-2,TRBD1,TRBJ1-2,few,14,CASSLNKGAYGYTF,TGTGCCAGCAGCTTAAACAAGGGGGCCTATGGCTACACCTTC
TRBV27,TRBD1,TRBJ1-5,many,16,CASSLRWTGDGQPQHF,TGTGCCAGCAGTTTAAGATGGACAGGGGACGGTCAGCCCCAGCATTTT
TRBV12-3/TRBV12-4,.,TRBJ2-3,.,14,CASSLAASTDTQYF,TGTGCCAGCAGTTTAGCGGCGAGTACAGATACGCAGTATTTT
TRBV2,TRBD1,TRBJ2-5,few,13,CASARGSRETQYF,TGTGCCAGCGCCAGGGGGTCCAGGGAGACCCAGTACTTC
TRBV19,.,TRBJ1-2,.,14,CASSIPGDNYGYTF,TGTGCCAGTAGTATCCCAGGGGATAACTATGGCTACACCTTC
TRBV20-1,TRBD2,TRBJ2-3,.,17,CSAPPAGVPRGTDTQYF,TGCAGTGCTCCTCCAGCGGGGGTGCCTCGGGGCACAGATACGCAGTATTTT
TRBV6-2/TRBV6-3,.,TRBJ2-1,.,11,CATQGTYEQFF,TGTGCCACCCAGGGGACCTATGAGCAGTTCTTC
TRBV7-8,.,TRBJ1-4,few,14,CASKPGAANEKLFF,TGTGCCAGCAAGCCCGGGGCAGCAAATGAAAAACTGTTTTTT
TRBV27,.,TRBJ1-6,.,16,CASSLLVGAANSPLHF,TGTGCCAGCAGTTTATTGGTTGGGGCGGCAAATTCACCCCTCCACTTT
TRBV20-1,.,TRBJ2-2,.,15,CSARAGKGGTGELFF,TGCAGTGCTAGAGCGGGGAAGGGCGGCACCGGGGAGCTGTTTTTT
TRBV28,TRBD2,TRBJ2-3,few,16,CASSSSSGASTDTQYF,TGTGCCAGCAGTTCTTCTAGCGGGGCCAGCACAGATACGCAGTATTTT
TRBV20-1,.,TRBJ1-1,.,13,CSDRGNRHTEAFF,TGCAGTGATAGGGGCAACAGGCACACTGAAGCTTTCTTT
TRBV6-1,.,TRBJ1-2,.,17,CAISESSGGAGGYGYTF,TGTGCCATCAGTGAGTCGTCAGGAGGGGCGGGTGGCTATGGCTACACCTTC
TRBV12-3/TRBV12-4,.,TRBJ2-3,.,15,CASSPQSVITDTQYF,TGTGCCAGCAGTCCCCAGAGCGTCATCACAGATACGCAGTATTTT
TRBV20-1,.,TRBJ2-7,.,12,CSADRGLREQYF,TGCAGTGCCGATCGGGGATTACGCGAGCAGTACTTC
TRBV20-1,.,TRBJ1-2,.,14,CSARDLQLNYGYTF,TGCAGTGCTAGAGATTTGCAGCTTAACTATGGCTACACCTTC
TRBV19,.,TRBJ2-3,.,15,CASRGIRESTDTQYF,TGTGCCAGTAGAGGAATCAGGGAATCAACAGATACGCAGTATTTT
TRBV6-6,.,TRBJ1-5,.,13,CASTPRGLRPQHF,TGTGCCAGCACCCCCCGGGGGCTGCGGCCCCAGCATTTT
TRBV27,TRBD1,TRBJ1-2,.,13,CASRGTGRSGYTF,TGTGCCAGCAGGGGGACAGGGAGGAGCGGCTACACCTTC
TRBV12-3/TRBV12-4,.,TRBJ2-3,few,15,CASSFSGQVEYTQYF,TGTGCCAGCAGTTTTTCCGGCCAGGTGGAATATACGCAGTATTTT
TRBV28,.,TRBJ1-2,few,20,CASRSPFVGQDVLLGYGYTF,TGTGCCAGCAGGTCACCCTTCGTAGGGCAGGACGTCCTGCTAGGGTATGGCTACACCTTC
TRBV6-1,.,TRBJ1-1,many,17,CASSTQQGRGMNTEAFF,TGTGCCAGCAGTACTCAACAGGGTCGGGGGATGAACACTGAAGCTTTCTTT
TRBV7-2,.,TRBJ1-5,.,17,CASSQDGLAPPGDTQHF,TGCGCCAGCAGCCAAGATGGACTAGCTCCCCCCGGAGATACGCAGCATTTT
TRBV7-4,.,TRBJ1-4,.,14,CASSLVGRSEKLFF,TGTGCCAGCAGCTTAGTGGGCAGGAGTGAAAAACTGTTTTTT
TRBV20-1,.,TRBJ2-2,few,13,CSASMANTGELFF,TGCAGTGCTAGTATGGCGAACACCGGGGAGCTGTTTTTT
TRBV20-1,.,TRBJ2-3,few,14,CSARGGLGTDTQYF,TGCAGTGCTAGAGGGGGGCTAGGCACAGATACGCAGTATTTT
TRBV6-4,.,TRBJ2-3,few,14,CASSDSDVADTQYF,TGTGCCAGCAGTGACTCAGACGTAGCAGATACGCAGTATTTT
TRBV20-1,.,TRBJ1-5,.,20,CSARDQRGGNEQYFGPGKHF,.
TRBV2,.,TRBJ1-4,.,13,CASSTPWSEKLFF,TGTGCCAGCAGTACTCCATGGAGTGAAAAACTGTTTTTT
TRBV6-6,TRBD2,TRBJ2-5,many,15,CASSYLAGGGETQYF,TGTGCCAGCAGTTACTTGGCGGGCGGGGGAGAGACCCAGTACTTC
TRBV7-2,.,TRBJ1-5,few,16,CASSFSGTRSNQPQHF,TGTGCCAGCAGCTTTTCCGGTACGAGGAGCAATCAGCCCCAGCATTTT
TRBV6-1,.,TRBJ1-2,many,14,CASSGWTDYYGYTF,TGTGCCAGCAGTGGCTGGACGGATTACTATGGCTACACCTTC
TRBV9,.,TRBJ2-2,.,14,CASSVEAMGGELFF,TGTGCCAGCAGCGTAGAGGCCATGGGCGGGGAGCTGTTTTTT
TRBV4-1,.,TRBJ2-7,.,17,CASSQTSLGELPYEQYF,TGCGCCAGCAGCCAAACGTCTTTGGGGGAGCTACCCTACGAGCAGTACTTC
TRBV28,TRBD2,TRBJ2-3,few,16,CASSLMAGRNTDTQYF,TGTGCCAGCAGCTTAATGGCCGGGAGGAACACAGATACGCAGTATTTT
TRBV7-2,.,TRBJ1-5,.,17,CASSLATGTDSNQPQHF,TGTGCCAGCAGCTTAGCCACAGGGACGGATAGCAATCAGCCCCAGCATTTT
TRBV7-2,.,TRBJ2-5,few,13,CASSFNTQETQYF,TGTGCCAGCAGCTTTAATACGCAAGAGACCCAGTACTTC
TRBV20-1,TRBD2,TRBJ2-3,.,16,CSPRSLLAGGIDTQYF,TGCAGTCCCCGGTCGTTACTAGCGGGAGGAATAGATACGCAGTATTTT
TRBV6-2/TRBV6-3,.,TRBJ2-1,.,16,CASSYSIGPADNEQFF,TGTGCCAGCAGTTACTCGATAGGCCCGGCGGACAATGAGCAGTTCTTC